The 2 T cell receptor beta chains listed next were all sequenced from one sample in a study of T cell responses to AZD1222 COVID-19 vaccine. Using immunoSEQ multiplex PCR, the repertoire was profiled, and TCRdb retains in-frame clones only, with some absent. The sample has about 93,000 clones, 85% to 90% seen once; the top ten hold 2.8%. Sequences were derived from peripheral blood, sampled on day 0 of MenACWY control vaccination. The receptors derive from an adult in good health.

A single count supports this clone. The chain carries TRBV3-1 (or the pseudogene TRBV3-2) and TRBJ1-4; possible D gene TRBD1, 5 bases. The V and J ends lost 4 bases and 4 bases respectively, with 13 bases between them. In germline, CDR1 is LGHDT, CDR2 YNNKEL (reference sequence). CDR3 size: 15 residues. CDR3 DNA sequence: TGTGCCAGCAGCCCCCGTGGAGGGGATAATGAAAAACTGTTTTTT. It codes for CASSPRGGDNEKLFF.

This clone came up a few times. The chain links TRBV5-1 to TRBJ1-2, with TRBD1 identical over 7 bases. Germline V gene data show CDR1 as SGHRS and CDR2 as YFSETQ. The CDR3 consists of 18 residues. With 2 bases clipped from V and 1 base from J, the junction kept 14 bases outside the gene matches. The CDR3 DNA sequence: TGCGCCAGCAGCTTTCTATCCCGGGACAGCGGAATTAACTATGGCTACACCTTC. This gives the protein CASSFLSRDSGINYGYTF.